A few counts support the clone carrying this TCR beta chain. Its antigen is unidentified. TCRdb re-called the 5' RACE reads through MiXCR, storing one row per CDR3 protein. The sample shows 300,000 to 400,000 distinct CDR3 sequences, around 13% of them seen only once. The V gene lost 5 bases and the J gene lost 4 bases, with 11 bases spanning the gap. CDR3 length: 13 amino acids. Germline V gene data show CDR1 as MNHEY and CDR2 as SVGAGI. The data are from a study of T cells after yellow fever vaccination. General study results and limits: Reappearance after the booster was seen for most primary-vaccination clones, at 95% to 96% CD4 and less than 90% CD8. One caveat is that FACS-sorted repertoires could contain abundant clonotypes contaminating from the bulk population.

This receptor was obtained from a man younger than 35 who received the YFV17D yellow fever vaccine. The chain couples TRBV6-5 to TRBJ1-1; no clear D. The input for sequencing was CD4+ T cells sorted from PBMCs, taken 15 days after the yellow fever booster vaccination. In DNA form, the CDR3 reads TGTGCCAGCAGTCCTCCGGGGTTCACTGAAGCTTTCTTT. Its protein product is CASSPPGFTEAFF.